The 18 T cell receptor beta chains below were found in one sample sequenced in a study of blood T cell repertoires in COVID-19 (dated by TCRdb to about 2020). The library was built by means of the immunoSEQ multiplex PCR assay. TCRdb's version of the immuneACCESS table is confined to in-frame rearrangements and falls short of the full clone set. An unresolved V gene accounts for under half of the shortfall where checked; the remainder is of unknown origin. Present in this sample are about 140,000 clones, over 80% of which were seen just once. Over 5% of the sample rests with the top ten. The source material was PBMCs or T cells enriched from blood (not recorded which). These receptors all stem from a man between 65 and 85 years old who had been exposed to COVID-19.

In this sample, this clone turned up a few times. The CDR3 nucleotides are TGTGCCAGCAGCCGAGGCCATCAGCCCCAGCATTTT. It translates to CASSRGHQPQHF. The rearrangement uses TRBV6-7 and TRBJ1-5, with D unclear. TRBV6-7 is an open reading frame, and its role is uncertain. Trimming removed 6 bases at V and 5 bases at J, with 8 bases between. The CDR3 loop spans 12 amino acids.

This rearrangement joins TRBV2 to TRBJ1-1; 8 nucleotides align to TRBD1. The V and J ends lost 6 bases and 6 bases, in that order; junction bases with no gene match: 9. The CDR3 has 14 residues. CDR1 is SNHLY and CDR2 is FYNNEI in the germline V gene. The CDR3 spells CASRRTGGLSEAFF. CDR3 coding DNA: TGTGCCAGCAGGAGAACAGGGGGTCTGTCTGAAGCTTTCTTT.

This sequence joins TRBV3-1 (or the pseudogene TRBV3-2) and TRBJ1-1, with D unclear. The CDR3 covers 17 residues. CDR1 and CDR2 (germline): LGHDT, YNNKEL (reference sequence). V was pared by 7 bases and J by 1 base, with 22 bases between. The CDR3 loop reads CASNPTAARNRNTEAFF. In DNA form, the CDR3 reads TGTGCCAGCAACCCAACTGCCGCCCGTAATAGGAACACTGAAGCTTTCTTT.

This chain links TRBV14 with TRBJ2-2; D may be TRBD1 (5 bases). The germline CDR1 and CDR2 sequences are SGHDN and FVKESK. The V end lost 5 bases, the J end lost 4 bases, and 11 bases lay between the germline ends. There are 14 residues in the CDR3. DNA of the CDR3: TGTGCCAGCAGCGAGCAGACAGCCACCGGGGAGCTGTTTTTT. Protein product: CASSEQTATGELFF.

The gene calls are TRBV14 and TRBJ1-6, with TRBD1 matching 9 bases. The trim removed 4 bases at V and 6 bases at J, leaving 4 bases unmatched. Germline V gene data show CDR1 as SGHDN and CDR2 as FVKESK. This CDR3 has 15 amino acids. The CDR3 spells CASSPQGAGNSPLHF. The CDR3 DNA sequence: TGTGCCAGCAGCCCACAGGGGGCGGGTAATTCACCCCTCCACTTT.

The chain carries TRBV5-8 and TRBJ1-1; perhaps TRBD1 as D (6 bases). Trimming took off 5 bases at V and 0 bases at J, with 14 bases between the two ends. The CDR3 has 15 amino acids. In germline, CDR1 is SGHTS, CDR2 YDEGEE. In nucleotides, the CDR3 is TGTGCCAGCAGTTATGACAGGATCTTGAACACTGAAGCTTTCTTT. This codes for CASSYDRILNTEAFF.

V and J are TRBV9 and TRBJ2-7; 12 nucleotides agree with TRBD2. This CDR3 contains 15 residues. Trimming removed 0 bases from V and 3 bases from J; junction bases left unmatched: 1. Germline CDR1 reads SGDLS; CDR2 reads YYNGEE. The CDR3 DNA follows: TGTGCCAGCAGCGTAGCTAGCGGGGGGGGCTACGAGCAGTACTTC. This translates into CASSVASGGGYEQYF.

The rearrangement links TRBV9 to TRBJ2-5, with 7 bases fitting TRBD1. Per germline, CDR1 SGDLS and CDR2 YYNGEE. The CDR3 loop spans 15 amino acids. The trim removed 4 bases at V and 5 bases at J, leaving 11 bases unmatched. The CDR3 bases are TGTGCCAGCAGCTACCCAGGGGGTAGTATGGAGACCCAGTACTTC. It translates to CASSYPGGSMETQYF.

The chain uses TRBV4-1 and TRBJ2-2; 8 positions match TRBD2. The CDR3 sequence is 17 residues long. V lost 2 bases to trimming and J lost 5 bases; unmatched junction nucleotides: 10. Germline loops: CDR1 MGHRA, CDR2 YSYEKL. CDR3 loop: CASSQSYREGRTGELFF. As DNA, the CDR3 is TGCGCCAGCAGCCAATCGTACCGGGAGGGCCGGACCGGGGAGCTGTTTTTT.

This clone showed up many times. V and J are TRBV3-1 (or the pseudogene TRBV3-2) and TRBJ1-4; 8 bases align to TRBD1. With 6 bases clipped from V and 3 bases from J, the junction kept 6 bases outside the gene matches. The CDR3 consists of 15 residues. The germline gives CDR1 LGHDT, CDR2 YNNKEL (reference sequence). As DNA, the CDR3 is TGTGCCAGCAGAGACCAGGGGGCGGCTAATGAAAAACTGTTTTTT. This codes for CASRDQGAANEKLFF.

Only a few counts were recorded for this clone. V gene TRBV5-4 combines with J gene TRBJ2-3, with a possible D match to TRBD1 (6 bases). The CDR3 length is 12 residues. V was pared by 4 bases and J by 11 bases, with 14 bases between. CDR1 SGHNT and CDR2 YYREEE come from the germline V gene (reference sequence). The CDR3 DNA reads as TGTGCCAGCAGCCAGACAGGTGGACAGCAGTATTTT. This gives the protein CASSQTGGQQYF.

The chain combines TRBV4-1 with TRBJ2-2; 9 bases map to TRBD1. Trimming took 2 bases from V and 5 from J; bases not matched to a gene: 6. Germline V gene lookup returns CDR1 MGHRA and CDR2 YSYEKL. There are 16 residues in the CDR3. The CDR3 DNA sequence: TGCGCCAGCAGCCAATTCGGGACAGGGAGAACCGGGGAGCTGTTTTTT. Its protein product is CASSQFGTGRTGELFF.

The chain has TRBV27 and TRBJ2-4, with TRBD1 matching over 9 bases. Germline V gives CDR1 MNHEY, CDR2 SMNVEV (reference sequence). J was trimmed by 8 bases and V by 4 bases; bases with no gene match: 9. This CDR3 comprises 15 residues. The CDR3 DNA reads as TGTGCCAGCAGTTCACCCGGACAGGGGAATTACATTCAGTACTTC. Its protein is CASSSPGQGNYIQYF.

This chain connects TRBV7-8 to TRBJ1-2, with 7 positions matching TRBD1. CDR1 SGHVS and CDR2 FQNEAQ come from the germline V gene. With V trimmed by 4 bases and J by 4 bases, 9 bases remained unmatched. The CDR3 consists of 15 residues. The CDR3 loop is CASSSVLGGSYGYTF. In nucleotides, the CDR3 is TGTGCCAGCAGCTCAGTTTTAGGGGGCTCCTATGGCTACACCTTC.

V usage is TRBV19 and J usage is TRBJ1-6; no definite D call. The V gene's germline CDR1 is LNHDA and CDR2 SQIVND (reference sequence). V was cut by 7 bases and J by 0 bases, with 13 bases left in between. The CDR3 consists of 16 residues. The CDR3 DNA reads TGTGCCAGTACCTCTGACCGGAGCTCCTATAATTCACCCCTCCACTTT. Its translation: CASTSDRSSYNSPLHF. Filled out from reference TRBV19 and TRBJ1-6, the complete variable domain reads DGGITQSPKYLFRKEGQNVTLSCEQNLNHDAMYWYRQDPGQGLRLIYYSQIVNDFQKGDIAEGYSVSREKKESFPLTVTSAQKNPTAFYLCASTSDRSSYNSPLHFGNGTRLTVT.

This clone was counted once. V usage is TRBV18 and J usage is TRBJ2-7; TRBD1 matches 7 bases. The CDR3 is 12 amino acids. V shed 6 bases and J 7 bases; nucleotides not matched to a gene: 6. Germline assignment: CDR1 KGHSH and CDR2 LQKENI. This CDR3 is CASSPTGREQYF. CDR3 sequence (DNA): TGTGCCAGCTCGCCGACAGGGCGGGAGCAGTACTTC.

In this sample, this clone turned up once. The chain has TRBV27 and TRBJ1-6, with D uncertain. This CDR3 contains 10 residues. Germline V gene sequence: CDR1 MNHEY, CDR2 SMNVEV (reference sequence). Between the trimmed V and J ends, which lost 9 bases and 14 bases, there was a span of 11 bases. In nucleotides, the CDR3 is TGTGCCAGGGTCACTATGGCCCTCCACTTT. Residues: CARVTMALHF.

The rearrangement uses TRBV4-3 and TRBJ1-1; D possibly corresponds to TRBD1 (5 bases). The germline V and J ends were trimmed by 1 base and 3 bases, with 15 bases remaining between them. The CDR3 has 16 residues. Germline V gives CDR1 LGHNA, CDR2 YSLEER. The CDR3 bases are TGCGCCAGCAGCCAAGCGCTTCTGGGGGGGGACACTGAAGCTTTCTTT. Amino acid sequence: CASSQALLGGDTEAFF.